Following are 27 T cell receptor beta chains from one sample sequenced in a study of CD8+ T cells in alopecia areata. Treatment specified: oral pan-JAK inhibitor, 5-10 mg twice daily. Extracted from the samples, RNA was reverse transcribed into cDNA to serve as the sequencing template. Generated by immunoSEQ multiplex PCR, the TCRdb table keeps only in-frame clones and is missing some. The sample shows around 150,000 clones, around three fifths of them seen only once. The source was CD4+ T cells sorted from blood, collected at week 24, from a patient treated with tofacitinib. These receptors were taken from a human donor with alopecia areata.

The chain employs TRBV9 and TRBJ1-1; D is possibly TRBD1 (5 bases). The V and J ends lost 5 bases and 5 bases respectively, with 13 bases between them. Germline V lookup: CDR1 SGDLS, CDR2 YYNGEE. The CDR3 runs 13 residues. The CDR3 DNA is TGTGCCAGCAGTCAAGTAGGGGTAACTGAAGCTTTCTTT. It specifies CASSQVGVTEAFF.

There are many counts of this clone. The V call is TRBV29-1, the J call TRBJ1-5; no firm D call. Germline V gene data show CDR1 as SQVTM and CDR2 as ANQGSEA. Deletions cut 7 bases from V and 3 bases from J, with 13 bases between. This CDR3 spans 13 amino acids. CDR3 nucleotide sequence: TGCAGCGCAGCCCAGGAACTCAATCAGCCCCAGCATTTT. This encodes CSAAQELNQPQHF.

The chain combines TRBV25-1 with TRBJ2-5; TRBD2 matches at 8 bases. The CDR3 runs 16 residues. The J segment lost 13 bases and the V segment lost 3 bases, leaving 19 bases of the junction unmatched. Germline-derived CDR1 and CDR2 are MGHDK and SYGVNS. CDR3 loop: CASSDVIAGFEYERYF. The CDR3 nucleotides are TGTGCCAGCAGTGACGTAATAGCGGGGTTCGAATACGAGCGGTACTTC.

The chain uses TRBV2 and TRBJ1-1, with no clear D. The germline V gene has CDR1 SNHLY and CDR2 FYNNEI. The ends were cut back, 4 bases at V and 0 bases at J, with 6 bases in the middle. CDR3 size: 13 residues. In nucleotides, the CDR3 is TGTGCCAGCAGTGGGCAGTTGAACACTGAAGCTTTCTTT. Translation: CASSGQLNTEAFF.

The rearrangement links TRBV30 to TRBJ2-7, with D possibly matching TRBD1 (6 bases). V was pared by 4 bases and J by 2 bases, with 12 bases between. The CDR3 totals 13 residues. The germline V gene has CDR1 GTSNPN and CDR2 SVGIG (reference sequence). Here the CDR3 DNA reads TGTGCCTGGACAGGGGCGGGCCCCTACGAGCAGTACTTC. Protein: CAWTGAGPYEQYF.

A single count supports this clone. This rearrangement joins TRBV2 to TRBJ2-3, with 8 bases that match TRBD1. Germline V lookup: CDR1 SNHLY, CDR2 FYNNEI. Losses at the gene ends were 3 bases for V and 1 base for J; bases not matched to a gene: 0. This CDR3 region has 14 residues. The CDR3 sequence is CASSEDRGTDTQYF. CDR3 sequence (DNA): TGTGCCAGCAGTGAGGACAGGGGCACAGATACGCAGTATTTT. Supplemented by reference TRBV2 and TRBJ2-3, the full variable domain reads EPEVTQTPSHQVTQMGQEVILRCVPISNHLYFYWYRQILGQKVEFLVSFYNNEISEKSEIFDDQFSVERPDGSNFTLKIRSTKLEDSAMYFCASSEDRGTDTQYFGPGTRLTVL.

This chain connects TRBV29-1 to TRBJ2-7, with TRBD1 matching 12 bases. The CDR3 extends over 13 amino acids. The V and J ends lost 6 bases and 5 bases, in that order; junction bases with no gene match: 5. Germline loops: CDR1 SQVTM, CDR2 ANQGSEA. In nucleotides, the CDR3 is TGCAGCGTGGGGGGACAGGGGGCTGACGAGCAGTACTTC. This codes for CSVGGQGADEQYF.

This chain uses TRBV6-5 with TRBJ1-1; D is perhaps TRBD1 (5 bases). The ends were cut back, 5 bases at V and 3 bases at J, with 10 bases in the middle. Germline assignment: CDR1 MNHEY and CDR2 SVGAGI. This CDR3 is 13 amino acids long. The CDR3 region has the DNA TGTGCCAGCAGTATCCGGGGGGACACTGAAGCTTTCTTT. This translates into CASSIRGDTEAFF.

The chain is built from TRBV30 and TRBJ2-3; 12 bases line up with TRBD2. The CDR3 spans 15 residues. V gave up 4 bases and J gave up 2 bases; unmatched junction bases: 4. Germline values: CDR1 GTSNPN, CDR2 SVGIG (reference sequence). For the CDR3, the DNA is TGTGCCTGGAACCGACTAGCGGGGGTCACAGATACGCAGTATTTT. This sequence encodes CAWNRLAGVTDTQYF.

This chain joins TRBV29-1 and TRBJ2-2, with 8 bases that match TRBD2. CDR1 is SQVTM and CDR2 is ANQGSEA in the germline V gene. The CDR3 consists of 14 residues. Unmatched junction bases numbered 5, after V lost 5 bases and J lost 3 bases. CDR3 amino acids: CSVQGLGYTGELFF. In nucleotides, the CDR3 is TGCAGCGTTCAGGGACTAGGATACACCGGGGAGCTGTTTTTT.

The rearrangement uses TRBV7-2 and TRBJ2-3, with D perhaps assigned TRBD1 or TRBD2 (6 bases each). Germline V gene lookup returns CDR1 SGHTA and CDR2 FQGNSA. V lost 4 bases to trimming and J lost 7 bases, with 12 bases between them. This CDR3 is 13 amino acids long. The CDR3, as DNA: TGTGCCAGCAGCTCCGGGGGACACAATACGCAGTATTTT. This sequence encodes CASSSGGHNTQYF.

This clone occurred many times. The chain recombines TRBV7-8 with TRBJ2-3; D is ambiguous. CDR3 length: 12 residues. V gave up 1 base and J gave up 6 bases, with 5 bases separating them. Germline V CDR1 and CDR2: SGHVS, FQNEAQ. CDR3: CASSLGPDTQYF. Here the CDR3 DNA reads TGTGCCAGCAGCTTAGGTCCGGATACGCAGTATTTT.

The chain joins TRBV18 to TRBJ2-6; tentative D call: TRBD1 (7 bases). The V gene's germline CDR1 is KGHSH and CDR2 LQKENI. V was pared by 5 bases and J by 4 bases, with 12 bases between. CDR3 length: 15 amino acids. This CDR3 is CASSSRGEGANVLTF. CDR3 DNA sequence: TGTGCCAGCTCATCCAGGGGGGAAGGGGCCAACGTCCTGACTTTC. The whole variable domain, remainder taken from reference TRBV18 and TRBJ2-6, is NAGVMQNPRHLVRRRGQEARLRCSPMKGHSHVYWYRQLPEEGLKFMVYLQKENIIDESGMPKERFSAEFPKEGPSILRIQQVVRGDSAAYFCASSSRGEGANVLTFGAGSRLTVL.

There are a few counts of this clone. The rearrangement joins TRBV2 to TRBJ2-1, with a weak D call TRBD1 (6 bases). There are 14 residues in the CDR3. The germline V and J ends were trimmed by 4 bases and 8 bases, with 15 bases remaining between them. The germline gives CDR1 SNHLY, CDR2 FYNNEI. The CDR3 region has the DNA TGTGCCAGCAGTGCAGGGTTGGCAGGGGATGAGCAGTTCTTC. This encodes CASSAGLAGDEQFF.

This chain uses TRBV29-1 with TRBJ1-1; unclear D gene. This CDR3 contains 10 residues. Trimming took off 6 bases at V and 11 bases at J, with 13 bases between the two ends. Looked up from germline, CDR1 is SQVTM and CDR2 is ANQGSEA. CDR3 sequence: CSVGMEEAFF. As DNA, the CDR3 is TGCAGCGTAGGGATGGAGGAGGCTTTCTTT.

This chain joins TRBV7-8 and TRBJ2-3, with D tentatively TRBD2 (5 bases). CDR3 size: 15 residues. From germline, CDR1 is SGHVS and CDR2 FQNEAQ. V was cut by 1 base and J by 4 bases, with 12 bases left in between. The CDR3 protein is CASSLGNGGSDTQYF. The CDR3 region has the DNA TGTGCCAGCAGCTTAGGAAACGGAGGATCAGATACGCAGTATTTT.

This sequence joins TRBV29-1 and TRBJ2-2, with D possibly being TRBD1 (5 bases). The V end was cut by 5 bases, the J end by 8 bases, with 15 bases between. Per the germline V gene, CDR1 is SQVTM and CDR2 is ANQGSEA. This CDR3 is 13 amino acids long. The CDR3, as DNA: TGCAGCGTTCAGCGTCAGGGATCGGGGGAGCTGTTTTTT. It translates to CSVQRQGSGELFF.

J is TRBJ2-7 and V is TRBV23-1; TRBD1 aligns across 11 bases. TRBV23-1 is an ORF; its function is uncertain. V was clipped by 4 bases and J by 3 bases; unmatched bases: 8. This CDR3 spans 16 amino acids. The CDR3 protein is CASSPPSGTGGYEQYF. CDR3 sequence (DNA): TGCGCCAGCAGTCCACCCTCCGGGACAGGGGGCTACGAGCAGTACTTC.

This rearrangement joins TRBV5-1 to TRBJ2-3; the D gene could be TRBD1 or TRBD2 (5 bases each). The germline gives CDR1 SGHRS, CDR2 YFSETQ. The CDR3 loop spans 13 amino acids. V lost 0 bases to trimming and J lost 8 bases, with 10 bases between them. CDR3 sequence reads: CASSLARDRTQYF. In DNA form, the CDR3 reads TGCGCCAGCAGCTTGGCCCGGGACCGTACGCAGTATTTT.

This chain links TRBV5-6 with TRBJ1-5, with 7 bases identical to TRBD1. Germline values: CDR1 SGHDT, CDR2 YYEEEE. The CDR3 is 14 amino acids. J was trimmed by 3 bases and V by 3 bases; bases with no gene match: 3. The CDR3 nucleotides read TGTGCCAGCAGCTGGGGACAGTCCAATCAGCCCCAGCATTTT. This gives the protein CASSWGQSNQPQHF. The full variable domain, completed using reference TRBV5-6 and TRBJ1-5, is DAGVTQSPTHLIKTRGQQVTLRCSPKSGHDTVSWYQQALGQGPQFIFQYYEEEERQRGNFPDRFSGHQFPNYSSELNVNALLLGDSALYLCASSWGQSNQPQHFGDGTRLSIL.

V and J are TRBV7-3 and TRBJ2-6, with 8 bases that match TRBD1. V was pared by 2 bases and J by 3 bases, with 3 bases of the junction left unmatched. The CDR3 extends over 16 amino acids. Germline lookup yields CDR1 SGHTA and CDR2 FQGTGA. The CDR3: CASSLQGAGGANVLTF. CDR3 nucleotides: TGTGCCAGCAGCTTACAGGGGGCAGGTGGGGCCAACGTCCTGACTTTC.

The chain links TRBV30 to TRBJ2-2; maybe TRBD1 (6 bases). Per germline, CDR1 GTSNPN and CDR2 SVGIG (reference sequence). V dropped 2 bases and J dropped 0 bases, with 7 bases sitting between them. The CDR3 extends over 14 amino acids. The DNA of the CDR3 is TGTGCCTGGAGTTCAGGGGCGAACACCGGGGAGCTGTTTTTT. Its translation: CAWSSGANTGELFF.

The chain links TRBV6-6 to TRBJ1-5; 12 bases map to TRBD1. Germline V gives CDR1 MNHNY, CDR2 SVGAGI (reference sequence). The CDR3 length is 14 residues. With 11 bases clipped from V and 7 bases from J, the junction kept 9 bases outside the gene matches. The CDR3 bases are TGTGCCGGGCGAGGGACAGGGGGCGGCCAGCCCCAGCATTTT. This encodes CAGRGTGGGQPQHF.

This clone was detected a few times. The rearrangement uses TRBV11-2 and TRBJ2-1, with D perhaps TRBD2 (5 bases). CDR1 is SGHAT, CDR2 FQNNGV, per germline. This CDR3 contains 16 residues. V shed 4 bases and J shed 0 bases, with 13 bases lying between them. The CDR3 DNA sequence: TGTGCCAGCAGCTCGAGAGCGGATAGCTCCTACAATGAGCAGTTCTTC. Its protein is CASSSRADSSYNEQFF.

CDR3 nucleotide sequence: TGCGCCAGCACCGACGGACAAGAACTCATGAACACTGAAGCTTTCTTT. It encodes CASTDGQELMNTEAFF. This sequence joins TRBV5-1 and TRBJ1-1, with D perhaps matching TRBD1 (5 bases). V lost 6 bases and J 0 bases, leaving 18 bases between the germline ends. This CDR3 has 16 amino acids. Per the germline V gene, CDR1 is SGHRS and CDR2 is YFSETQ.

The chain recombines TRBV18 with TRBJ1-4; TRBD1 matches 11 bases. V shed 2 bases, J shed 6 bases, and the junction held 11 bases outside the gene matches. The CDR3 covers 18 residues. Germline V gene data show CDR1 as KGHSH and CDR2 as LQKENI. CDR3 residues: CASSPIGQGAAGDEKLFF. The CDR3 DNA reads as TGTGCCAGCTCACCAATTGGACAGGGGGCAGCAGGAGATGAAAAACTGTTTTTT.

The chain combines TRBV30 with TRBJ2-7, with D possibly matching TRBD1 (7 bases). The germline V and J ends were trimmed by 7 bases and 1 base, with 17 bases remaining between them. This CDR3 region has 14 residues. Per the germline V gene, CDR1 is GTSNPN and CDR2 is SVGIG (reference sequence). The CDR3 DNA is TGTGCCTCCCTAGGCGGGGACAGATCCTACGAGCAGTACTTC. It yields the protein CASLGGDRSYEQYF.